This T cell receptor beta chain was recovered during a study of OX40 agonist ivuxolimab in advanced cancers. Assay used: immunoSEQ multiplex PCR; TCRdb lists only in-frame clones, some missing. The sample records about 31,000 clones, 82% being singletons. This clonotype was obtained from an adult with an advanced solid tumor such as melanoma, head and neck, liver or kidney cancer. Material: CD4+ or CD8+ T cells sorted from blood, obtained in a trial of the OX40 agonist ivuxolimab.

The CDR3 is CASSLDLYEQYF. CDR3 nucleotide sequence: TGTGCCAGCAGCTTAGACCTCTACGAGCAGTACTTC. The rearrangement joins TRBV28 to TRBJ2-7, with D unresolved. The length of the CDR3 is 12 residues. Germline V CDR1 and CDR2: MDHEN, SYDVKM. The V end was cut by 6 bases, the J end by 3 bases, with 9 bases between.